This TCR beta chain was retrieved from a study of somatic mutations in cytotoxic T cells in rheumatoid arthritis. Healthy-control blood donors had a median age of 56 years (range roughly 21-80) and were 55% female. Whole-study results and caveats: Nobody knew which antigens the expanded CD8+ clones targeted. Clonality of CD8+ cells rose with age in rheumatoid arthritis patients but not healthy controls. Among rheumatoid arthritis patients and age-matched healthy controls, CD8+ T-cell clonality was not significantly different.

In the case of this clone: What it binds is not known.

The CDR3 consists of 10 residues. Trimming took off 8 bases at V and 10 bases at J, with 12 bases between the two ends. CDR1 MDHEN and CDR2 SYDVKM come from the germline V gene. Clones were sequenced by immunoSEQ multiplex PCR, and TCRdb holds only the in-frame ones, with some missing. The table has about 18,000 clones, around 80% seen once. The sequence was obtained from a woman aged 50 to 60 in good health. The gene calls are TRBV28 and TRBJ2-7; no clear D gene. Sequenced input: CD8+ T cells sorted from blood. The CDR3 region is CASGDGQQYF. CDR3 nucleotide sequence: TGTGCCAGCGGCGACGGGCAACAGTACTTC.